This entry lists 2 T cell receptor beta chains sequenced from one sample in a study of human T cells and chemical hapten exposure. Specified time point: patch test 2, 6 weeks after DPC sensitization. Treatment defined: therapeutic diphenylcyclopropenone sensitization with weekly scalp DPC. MiXCR, run by TCRdb on the RACE reads, gives a single entry per CDR3 protein. The sample shows about 400,000 distinct CDR3 sequences, under 6.5% of them seen only once. Sequencing used whole blood, obtained in connection with sensitization to the hapten diphenylcyclopropenone (DPC). The receptor source for this set is a young woman with alopecia areata. Some clones in this sample may be carry-over from other donors' samples.

This clonotype has a handful of counts. The rearrangement joins TRBV7-2 to TRBJ1-2, with TRBD1 matching over 8 bases. The CDR3 covers 14 residues. V shed 6 bases, J shed 0 bases, and the junction held 3 bases outside the gene matches. Germline CDR1 and CDR2: SGHTA and FQGNSA. Written as DNA, the CDR3 is TGTGCCAGCAGTTCGGGACAGGCTAACTATGGCTACACCTTC. It is translated as CASSSGQANYGYTF.

This clonotype was seen repeatedly, ten times or more. The V and J genes are TRBV12-3 or TRBV12-4 and TRBJ1-6, with 7 bases aligning to TRBD1. V lost 5 bases, J lost 7 bases, and 5 bases stayed unmatched. This CDR3 comprises 14 residues. In DNA, the CDR3 is TGTGCCAGCAGTACAAGACAGGGAAATTCACCCCTCCACTTT. As protein: CASSTRQGNSPLHF.